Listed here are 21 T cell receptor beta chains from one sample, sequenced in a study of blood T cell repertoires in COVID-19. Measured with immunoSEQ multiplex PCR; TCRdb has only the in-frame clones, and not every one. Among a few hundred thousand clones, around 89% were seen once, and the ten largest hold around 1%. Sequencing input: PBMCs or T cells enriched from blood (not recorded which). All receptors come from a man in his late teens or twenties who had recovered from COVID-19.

The CDR3 loop is CASSPGTQKETQYF. CDR3 nucleotide sequence: TGCGCCAGCAGCCCTGGGACACAAAAAGAGACCCAGTACTTC. This sequence joins TRBV5-1 and TRBJ2-5; a possible D gene is TRBD1 (6 bases). Germline assignment: CDR1 SGHRS and CDR2 YFSETQ. The CDR3 is made up of 14 amino acids. Trimming left V 4 bases short and J 3 bases short, with 13 bases between.

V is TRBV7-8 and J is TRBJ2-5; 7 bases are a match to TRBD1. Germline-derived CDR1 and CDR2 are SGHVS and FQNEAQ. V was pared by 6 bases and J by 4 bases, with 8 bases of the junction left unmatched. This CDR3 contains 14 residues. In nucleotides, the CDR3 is TGTGCCAGCAGTCTAACAGGGGAAGGAGAGACCCAGTACTTC. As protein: CASSLTGEGETQYF.

CDR3 coding DNA: TGTGCCACCAGAGACAAGAACACTGAAGCTTTCTTT. Translated: CATRDKNTEAFF. The chain has TRBV10-3 and TRBJ1-1; D not resolved. This CDR3 contains 12 residues. With 10 bases removed from V and 1 base from J, the gap between germline ends came to 10 bases. From germline, CDR1 is ENHRY and CDR2 SYGVKD.

CDR3 residues: CASSSLRDSYNSPLHF. For the CDR3, the DNA is TGTGCCAGCAGCTCATTACGGGACAGCTATAATTCACCCCTCCACTTT. The chain has TRBV7-8 and TRBJ1-6; TRBD1 matches 7 bases. Per germline, CDR1 SGHVS and CDR2 FQNEAQ. The CDR3 totals 16 residues. J gave up 3 bases and V 4 bases, and 6 bases lay outside the gene matches. The whole variable domain, remainder taken from reference TRBV7-8 and TRBJ1-6, is GAGVSQSPRYKVAKRGQDVALRCDPISGHVSLFWYQQALGQGPEFLTYFQNEAQLDKSGLPSDRFFAERPEGSVSTLKIQRTQQEDSAVYLCASSSLRDSYNSPLHFGNGTRLTVT.

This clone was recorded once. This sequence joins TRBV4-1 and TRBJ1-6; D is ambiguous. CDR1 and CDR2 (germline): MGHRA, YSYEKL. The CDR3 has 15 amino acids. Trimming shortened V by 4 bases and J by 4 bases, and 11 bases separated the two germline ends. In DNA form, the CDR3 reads TGCGCCAGCAGCCTAGAGTGGGAGTATAATTCACCCCTCCACTTT. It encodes CASSLEWEYNSPLHF.

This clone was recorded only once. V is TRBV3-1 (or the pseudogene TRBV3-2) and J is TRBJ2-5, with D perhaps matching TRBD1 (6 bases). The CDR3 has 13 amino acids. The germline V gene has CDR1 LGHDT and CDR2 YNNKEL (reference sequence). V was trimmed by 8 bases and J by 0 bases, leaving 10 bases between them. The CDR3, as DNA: TGTGCCAGCGCAACAGGGAACCAAGAGACCCAGTACTTC. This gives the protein CASATGNQETQYF.

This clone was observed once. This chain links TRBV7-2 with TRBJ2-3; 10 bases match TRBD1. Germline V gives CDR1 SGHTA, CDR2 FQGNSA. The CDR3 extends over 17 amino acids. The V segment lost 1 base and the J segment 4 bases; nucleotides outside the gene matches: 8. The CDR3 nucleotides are TGTGCCAGCAGCTTAGTGTTTTTGGGGACAGGGGCAGATACGCAGTATTTT. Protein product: CASSLVFLGTGADTQYF.

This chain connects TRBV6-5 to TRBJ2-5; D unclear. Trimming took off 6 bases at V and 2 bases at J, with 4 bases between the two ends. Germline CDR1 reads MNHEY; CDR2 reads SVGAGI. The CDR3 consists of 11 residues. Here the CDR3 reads CASSYQETQYF. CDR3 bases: TGTGCCAGCAGCTATCAAGAGACCCAGTACTTC.

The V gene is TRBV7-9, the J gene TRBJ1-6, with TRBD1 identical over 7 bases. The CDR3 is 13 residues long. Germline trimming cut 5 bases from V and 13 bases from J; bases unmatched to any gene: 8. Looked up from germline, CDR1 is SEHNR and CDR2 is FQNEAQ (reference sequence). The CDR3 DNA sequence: TGTGCCAGCAGCCAAAACAGGGGTACGCCCCTCCACTTT. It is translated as CASSQNRGTPLHF. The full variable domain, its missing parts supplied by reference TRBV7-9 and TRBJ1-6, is DTGVSQNPRHKITKRGQNVTFRCDPISEHNRLYWYRQTLGQGPEFLTYFQNEAQLEKSRLLSDRFSAERPKGSFSTLEIQRTEQGDSAMYLCASSQNRGTPLHFGNGTRLTVT.

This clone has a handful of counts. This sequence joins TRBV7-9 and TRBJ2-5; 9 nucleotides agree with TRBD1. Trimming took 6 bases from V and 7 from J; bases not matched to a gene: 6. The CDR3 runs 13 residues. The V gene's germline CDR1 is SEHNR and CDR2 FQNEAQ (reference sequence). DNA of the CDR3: TGTGCCAGCAGTAGGGACAGGGACGGGACCCAGTACTTC. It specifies CASSRDRDGTQYF.

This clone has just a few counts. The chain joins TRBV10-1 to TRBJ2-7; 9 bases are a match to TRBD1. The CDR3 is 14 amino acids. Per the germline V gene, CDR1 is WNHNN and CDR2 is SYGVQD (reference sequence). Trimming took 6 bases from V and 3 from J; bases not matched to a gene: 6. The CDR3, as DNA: TGCGCCAGCAGCAATAACAGGGGGCTCTACGAGCAGTACTTC. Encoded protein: CASSNNRGLYEQYF.

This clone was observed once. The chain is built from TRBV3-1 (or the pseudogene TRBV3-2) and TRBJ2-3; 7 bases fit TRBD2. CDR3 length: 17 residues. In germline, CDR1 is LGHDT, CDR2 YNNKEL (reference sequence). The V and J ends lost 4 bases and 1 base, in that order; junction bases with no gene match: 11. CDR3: CASSPLLASIGTDTQYF. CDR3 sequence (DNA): TGTGCCAGCAGCCCCCTACTAGCGTCGATCGGCACAGATACGCAGTATTTT.

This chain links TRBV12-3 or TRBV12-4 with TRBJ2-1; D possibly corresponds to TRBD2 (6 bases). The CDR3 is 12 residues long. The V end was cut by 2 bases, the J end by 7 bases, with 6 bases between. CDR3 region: CASSLRGNEQFF. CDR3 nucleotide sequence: TGTGCCAGCAGTTTACGGGGGAATGAGCAGTTCTTC.

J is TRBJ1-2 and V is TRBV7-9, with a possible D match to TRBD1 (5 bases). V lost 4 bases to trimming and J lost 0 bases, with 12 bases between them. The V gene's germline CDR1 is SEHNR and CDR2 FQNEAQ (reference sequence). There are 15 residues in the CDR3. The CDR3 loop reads CASSSDRGSNYGYTF. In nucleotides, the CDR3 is TGTGCCAGCAGCTCCGACAGAGGATCTAACTATGGCTACACCTTC.

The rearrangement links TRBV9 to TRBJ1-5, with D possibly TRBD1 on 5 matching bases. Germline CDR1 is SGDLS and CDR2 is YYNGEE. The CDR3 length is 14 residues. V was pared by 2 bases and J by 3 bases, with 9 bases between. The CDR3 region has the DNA TGTGCCAGCAGCGTTGGGGGGGACAATCAGCCCCAGCATTTT. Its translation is CASSVGGDNQPQHF.

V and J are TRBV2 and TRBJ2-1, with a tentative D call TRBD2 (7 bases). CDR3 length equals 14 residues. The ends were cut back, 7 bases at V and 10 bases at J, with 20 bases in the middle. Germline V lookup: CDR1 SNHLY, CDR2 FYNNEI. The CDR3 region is CASILRGGEIEQFF. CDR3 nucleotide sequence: TGTGCCAGCATCCTGAGAGGGGGGGAGATAGAGCAGTTCTTC.

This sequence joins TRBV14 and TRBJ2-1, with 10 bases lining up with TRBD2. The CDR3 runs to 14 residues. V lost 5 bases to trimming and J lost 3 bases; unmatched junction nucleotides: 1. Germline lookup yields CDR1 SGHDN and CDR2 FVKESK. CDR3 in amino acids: CASSRTSGYNEQFF. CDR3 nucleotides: TGTGCCAGCAGCAGGACTAGCGGCTACAATGAGCAGTTCTTC.

CDR3 nucleotides: TGTGCCAGCAGTTTGAAGGGGCCAGCGGGGGGGCTAACGTTCTACGAGCAGTACTTC. It yields the protein CASSLKGPAGGLTFYEQYF. This chain joins TRBV2 and TRBJ2-7, with TRBD2 matching over 10 bases. This CDR3 spans 19 amino acids. The germline gives CDR1 SNHLY, CDR2 FYNNEI. Trimming took 5 bases from V and 3 from J; bases not matched to a gene: 19.

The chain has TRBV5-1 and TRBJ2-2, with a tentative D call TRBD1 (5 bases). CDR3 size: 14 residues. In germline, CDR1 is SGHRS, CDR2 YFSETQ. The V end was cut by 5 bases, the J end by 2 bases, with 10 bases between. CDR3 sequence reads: CASSQDRNTGELFF. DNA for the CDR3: TGCGCCAGCAGTCAAGACAGAAACACCGGGGAGCTGTTTTTT. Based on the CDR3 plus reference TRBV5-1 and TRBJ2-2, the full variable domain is KAGVTQTPRYLIKTRGQQVTLSCSPISGHRSVSWYQQTPGQGLQFLFEYFSETQRNKGNFPGRFSGRQFSNSRSEMNVSTLELGDSALYLCASSQDRNTGELFFGEGSRLTVL.

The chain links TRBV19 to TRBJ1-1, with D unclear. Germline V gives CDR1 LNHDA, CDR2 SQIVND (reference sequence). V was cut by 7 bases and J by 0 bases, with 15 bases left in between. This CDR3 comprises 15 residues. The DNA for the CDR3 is TGTGCCAGTAAGGAGTCAGCACCCATGAACACTGAAGCTTTCTTT. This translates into CASKESAPMNTEAFF.

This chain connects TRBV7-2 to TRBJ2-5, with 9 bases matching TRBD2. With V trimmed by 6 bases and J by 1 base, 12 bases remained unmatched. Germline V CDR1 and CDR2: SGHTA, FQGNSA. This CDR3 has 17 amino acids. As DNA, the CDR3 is TGTGCCAGCAGTCCAGCGAGGACTAGCGACTTCCAAGAGACCCAGTACTTC. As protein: CASSPARTSDFQETQYF.